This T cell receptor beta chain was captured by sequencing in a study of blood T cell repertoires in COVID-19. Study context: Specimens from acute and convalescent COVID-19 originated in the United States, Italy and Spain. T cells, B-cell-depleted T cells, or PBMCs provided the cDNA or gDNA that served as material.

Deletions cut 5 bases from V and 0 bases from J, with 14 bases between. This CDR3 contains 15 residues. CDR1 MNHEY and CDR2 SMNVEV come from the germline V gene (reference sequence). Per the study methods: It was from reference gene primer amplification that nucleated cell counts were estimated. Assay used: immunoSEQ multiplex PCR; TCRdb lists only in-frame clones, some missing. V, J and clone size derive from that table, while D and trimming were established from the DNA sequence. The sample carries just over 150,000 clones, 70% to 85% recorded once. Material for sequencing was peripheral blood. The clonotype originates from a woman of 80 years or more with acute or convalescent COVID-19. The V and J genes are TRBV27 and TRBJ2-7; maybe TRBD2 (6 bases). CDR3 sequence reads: CASSLPGVPSYEQYF. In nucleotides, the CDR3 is TGTGCCAGCAGTCTACCGGGAGTCCCCTCCTACGAGCAGTACTTC.